The entry below describes one T cell receptor beta chain. These data originate in a study of blood T cell repertoires in COVID-19. Study in general: Acute-phase and convalescent COVID-19 samples originated in the United States, Italy and Spain. From T cells, B-cell-depleted T cells, or PBMCs came the material, which was cDNA or gDNA.

Per the authors' pipeline: The assay estimated nucleated cells by amplifying reference gene primers. Sequencing was performed with immunoSEQ multiplex PCR; in TCRdb, only in-frame clones are kept and a portion is missing. That table is the source of V, J and clone size, and D and trimming were worked out from the DNA. Counted here are 200,000 to 300,000 clones, around 84% occurring once; the ten biggest clones make up under 5%. This CDR3 is built from 15 residues. Germline lookup yields CDR1 MNHEY and CDR2 SVGAGI. Trimming removed 4 bases from V and 3 bases from J; junction bases left unmatched: 3. Sample: peripheral blood. The source of this sequence is a man in his sixties with acute or convalescent COVID-19. This chain links TRBV6-5 with TRBJ2-7; 13 bases map to TRBD2. Here the CDR3 reads CASSSRLAGGYEQYF. CDR3 in DNA: TGTGCCAGCAGTTCCCGACTAGCGGGGGGCTACGAGCAGTACTTC.